The 14 T cell receptor beta chains listed next were all sequenced from one sample in a study of PD-1 blockade in classical Hodgkin lymphoma. TCRdb keeps only in-frame clones here, not all; method: immunoSEQ multiplex PCR. The data show 25,000 to 35,000 clones, about two thirds seen once. Every patient had relapsed following autologous stem cell transplantation, and cohorts differed in brentuximab vedotin exposure. Material: peripheral blood mononuclear cells (PBMCs), obtained before the second cycle of nivolumab. All receptors derive from a human donor with classical Hodgkin lymphoma.

The rearrangement links TRBV6-1 to TRBJ2-5; 7 positions agree with TRBD1. The V gene's germline CDR1 is MNHNS and CDR2 SASEGT. This CDR3 has 15 residues. Germline trimming cut 0 bases from V and 5 bases from J; bases unmatched to any gene: 6. In DNA, the CDR3 is TGTGCCAGCAGTGAAGCGGACAGGACCCAGGAGACCCAGTACTTC. Residues: CASSEADRTQETQYF.

This rearrangement joins TRBV7-2 to TRBJ1-2, with D perhaps TRBD1 (5 bases). CDR3 length equals 15 residues. Germline CDR1 and CDR2: SGHTA and FQGNSA. V was trimmed by 2 bases and J by 3 bases, leaving 13 bases between them. The CDR3 spells CASSLLGTLHYGYTF. DNA of the CDR3: TGTGCCAGCAGCTTATTGGGGACGCTTCACTATGGCTACACCTTC.

The chain has TRBV13 and TRBJ1-1; TRBD1 might be the D (5 bases). The CDR3 covers 18 residues. V was clipped by 1 base and J by 1 base, with 19 bases between them. The germline CDR1 and CDR2 sequences are PRHDT and FYEKMQ (reference sequence). The CDR3 bases are TGTGCCAGCAGCTTAGTCTCGGGACTTAGAGACTCGAACACTGAAGCTTTCTTT. This translates into CASSLVSGLRDSNTEAFF.

The chain recombines TRBV10-3 with TRBJ1-3, with D unclear. This CDR3 has 16 amino acids. The V end lost 8 bases, the J end lost 0 bases, and 17 bases lay between the germline ends. In germline, CDR1 is ENHRY, CDR2 SYGVKD. The CDR3 nucleotides read TGTGCCATCTCCGGGCCAGGTACCATCTCTGGAAACACCATATATTTT. It encodes CAISGPGTISGNTIYF.

On this clone itself: Germline is not matched at one junction end, which may reflect a read error. The genes are TRBV30 and TRBJ2-2; D is possibly TRBD2 (5 bases). The CDR3 consists of 13 residues. Looked up from germline, CDR1 is GTSNPN and CDR2 is SVGIG (reference sequence). DNA for the CDR3: TGTGCCGCTCAGGTAGCGAACGCCGGGGAGCTGTTTTTT. This translates into CAAQVANAGELFF.

The chain recombines TRBV19 with TRBJ2-3; tentatively, D is TRBD2 (5 bases). The CDR3 has 15 amino acids. The germline V gene encodes CDR1 LNHDA and CDR2 SQIVND (reference sequence). Trimming pared 4 bases from V and 0 bases from J, leaving 11 bases between. In DNA form, the CDR3 reads TGTGCCAGTAGTACCCGGACGGGGAGCACAGATACGCAGTATTTT. Translation: CASSTRTGSTDTQYF.

CDR3 coding DNA: TGTGCCAGCTCACCACGACCGCGATTCACCGGGGAGCTGTTTTTT. Translating gives CASSPRPRFTGELFF. The rearrangement links TRBV18 to TRBJ2-2; D is unclear. Deletions cut 1 base from V and 4 bases from J, with 10 bases between. This CDR3 is built from 15 residues. The V gene's germline CDR1 is KGHSH and CDR2 LQKENI.

The gene calls are TRBV5-1 and TRBJ2-3, with 9 bases lining up with TRBD1. The CDR3 consists of 18 residues. With V trimmed by 4 bases and J by 0 bases, 12 bases remained unmatched. CDR1 SGHRS and CDR2 YFSETQ come from the germline V gene. CDR3 DNA: TGCGCCAGCAGCAAAGGGGACAGGGAGTACTCCAGCACAGATACGCAGTATTTT. Its translation: CASSKGDREYSSTDTQYF.

The chain is built from TRBV6-6 and TRBJ1-1, with D possibly TRBD1 on 5 matching bases. CDR3 length equals 14 residues. Trimming cost V 5 bases and J 2 bases, with 12 bases left between them. The V gene's germline CDR1 is MNHNY and CDR2 SVGAGI (reference sequence). CDR3 nucleotide sequence: TGTGCCAGCAGTCGTAATGGGGCAAACACTGAAGCTTTCTTT. Its translation: CASSRNGANTEAFF.

The chain combines TRBV19 with TRBJ1-2; no definite D call. Germline assignment: CDR1 LNHDA and CDR2 SQIVND (reference sequence). The CDR3 covers 13 residues. The V end was cut by 6 bases, the J end by 4 bases, with 12 bases between. The CDR3 loop reads CASRGSDSYGYTF. In nucleotides, the CDR3 is TGTGCCAGTAGGGGATCAGATTCCTATGGCTACACCTTC.

This clone has just one count. At one end, the junction sequence differs from germline, possibly due to a read error. CDR3 loop: CATSRGRDLRDFGVF. The CDR3, as DNA: TGTGCCACCAGCAGAGGACGAGATTTAAGGGACTTTGGCGTCTTT. The rearrangement uses TRBV15 and TRBJ1-1; D is possibly TRBD1 (5 bases). The germline gives CDR1 LNHNV, CDR2 YYDKDF (reference sequence). The CDR3 length is 15 residues.

The V gene is TRBV7-9, the J gene TRBJ2-3; 11 bases fit TRBD2. This CDR3 comprises 17 residues. After removal of 2 bases from V and 0 bases from J, the junction contained 4 bases not matched to a gene. From germline, CDR1 is SEHNR and CDR2 FQNEAQ (reference sequence). The CDR3 DNA reads TGTGCCAGCAGCTTATCACTAGCGGGGGTTAGCACAGATACGCAGTATTTT. Encoded protein: CASSLSLAGVSTDTQYF.

The chain has TRBV5-4 and TRBJ1-1, with D possibly TRBD1 on 5 matching bases. The CDR3 extends over 14 amino acids. Germline CDR1 is SGHNT and CDR2 is YYREEE (reference sequence). V was cut by 0 bases and J by 6 bases, with 12 bases left in between. In DNA, the CDR3 is TGTGCCAGCAGCTTGGAGGGCAGGGAGTCTGAAGCTTTCTTT. It codes for CASSLEGRESEAFF.

The rearrangement uses TRBV7-3 and TRBJ2-3, with 12 positions matching TRBD2. Germline CDR1 and CDR2: SGHTA and FQGTGA. The V segment lost 4 bases and the J segment 5 bases; nucleotides outside the gene matches: 4. The CDR3 totals 15 residues. CDR3 residues: CASSSSGGAKDTQYF. In DNA, the CDR3 is TGTGCCAGCAGCTCTAGCGGGGGGGCGAAAGATACGCAGTATTTT.